The next 19 T cell receptor beta chains were all read from a single sample in a study of cytomegalovirus exposure and HLA in healthy donors. Primers for the PCR totalled 60 Vbeta and 13 Jbeta. Repertoires were generated with immunoSEQ multiplex PCR, while TCRdb's copy carries only in-frame clones and drops some. The profile shows more than 100,000 clones, roughly three quarters of them singletons. The sequencing input was PBMCs. The receptors were sampled from a middle-aged man in good health and CMV-seropositive.

The chain couples TRBV4-3 to TRBJ2-1, with D unclear. V was cut by 5 bases and J by 7 bases, with 9 bases left in between. The CDR3 length is 12 residues. Germline CDR1 LGHNA, CDR2 YSLEER. CDR3 DNA sequence: TGCGCCAGCAGCGACAAAAGGAATGAGCAGTTCTTC. Translating it yields CASSDKRNEQFF.

J is TRBJ2-1 and V is TRBV25-1; 9 positions match TRBD1. Per the germline V gene, CDR1 is MGHDK and CDR2 is SYGVNS. The V segment lost 4 bases and the J segment 4 bases; nucleotides outside the gene matches: 5. This CDR3 contains 15 residues. The CDR3 DNA sequence: TGTGCCAGCAGTGTCCGGGACAGGGCATACAATGAGCAGTTCTTC. Its protein product is CASSVRDRAYNEQFF. The full variable domain, in which reference TRBV25-1 and TRBJ2-1 provide the parts outside the CDR3, is EADIYQTPRYLVIGTGKKITLECSQTMGHDKMYWYQQDPGMELHLIHYSYGVNSTEKGDLSSESTVSRIRTEHFPLTLESARPSHTSQYLCASSVRDRAYNEQFFGPGTRLTVL.

This clone was observed a few times. CDR3 protein: CASSTTGTSGLSYEQYF. In DNA form, the CDR3 reads TGTGCCAGTAGTACAACCGGGACTAGCGGGTTGTCCTACGAGCAGTACTTC. The genes are TRBV19 and TRBJ2-7; the match to TRBD2 covers 12 bases. CDR3 length equals 17 residues. The V gene's germline CDR1 is LNHDA and CDR2 SQIVND (reference sequence). The V segment lost 4 bases and the J segment 1 base; nucleotides outside the gene matches: 8.

This clone was seen a few times. This chain joins TRBV5-1 and TRBJ2-7; 9 bases line up with TRBD2. The CDR3 contains 17 residues. CDR1 and CDR2 from the germline V gene are SGHRS and YFSETQ. V was clipped by 3 bases and J by 4 bases; unmatched bases: 14. For the CDR3, the DNA is TGCGCCAGCAGCTCCCCCCATAGGGAGCGGGAGGTGTACGAGCAGTACTTC. Translating it yields CASSSPHREREVYEQYF.

The V and J genes are TRBV4-2 and TRBJ2-1; 14 bases align to TRBD2. Germline values: CDR1 LGHNA, CDR2 YNFKEQ. V dropped 0 bases and J dropped 12; count of bases not matched to a gene: 13. CDR3 length: 18 amino acids. CDR3 sequence: CASSQDAPQGLAGVRQFF. DNA for the CDR3: TGTGCCAGCAGCCAAGACGCTCCCCAGGGACTAGCGGGAGTGCGGCAGTTCTTC.

The chain links TRBV6-4 to TRBJ2-3, with TRBD2 matching 8 bases. Losses at the gene ends were 3 bases for V and 4 bases for J; bases not matched to a gene: 6. Germline V gene data show CDR1 as MRHNA and CDR2 as SNTAGT. The CDR3 is 15 amino acids. As DNA, the CDR3 is TGTGCCAGCAGTGAGGCGGGAGGAGAGGCAGATACGCAGTATTTT. Translated, it gives CASSEAGGEADTQYF.

This clone turned up a few times. The CDR3 region has the DNA TGTGCCAGCAGCTGGAGACTAGTTGGCAATGAGCAGTTCTTC. Translated, it gives CASSWRLVGNEQFF. This chain joins TRBV5-6 and TRBJ2-1; possibly TRBD2 for D (6 bases). The CDR3 runs to 14 residues. Per the germline V gene, CDR1 is SGHDT and CDR2 is YYEEEE. The V gene lost 3 bases and the J gene lost 6 bases, with 13 bases spanning the gap.

The chain recombines TRBV19 with TRBJ1-1; possibly TRBD1 for D (5 bases). V lost 4 bases, J lost 10 bases, and 22 bases lay in between. Per the germline V gene, CDR1 is LNHDA and CDR2 is SQIVND (reference sequence). The CDR3 runs 15 residues. This CDR3 is CASSTYLRGMGAAFF. In DNA form, the CDR3 reads TGTGCCAGTAGTACCTACTTACGGGGGATGGGCGCAGCTTTCTTT.

The chain links TRBV9 to TRBJ1-3; a weak D match, TRBD1 (5 bases). V was clipped by 0 bases and J by 0 bases, with 10 bases between them. There are 16 residues in the CDR3. CDR1 and CDR2 (germline): SGDLS, YYNGEE. The CDR3, as DNA: TGTGCCAGCAGCGTAGCAGCAGGGAACTCTGGAAACACCATATATTTT. Residues: CASSVAAGNSGNTIYF.

This chain joins TRBV28 and TRBJ1-5; D perhaps matches TRBD1 (5 bases). Trimming took 5 bases from V and 6 from J, leaving 17 bases between them. This CDR3 spans 15 amino acids. Germline CDR1 MDHEN, CDR2 SYDVKM. This chain's CDR3 is CASSLFGAGSQPQHF. DNA for the CDR3: TGTGCCAGCAGTCTATTCGGGGCGGGAAGTCAGCCCCAGCATTTT.

With respect to this clone: This CDR3 is also generated by other DNA sequences in the sample. V gene TRBV28 combines with J gene TRBJ1-2, with D possibly matching TRBD1 (5 bases). The CDR3 loop spans 12 amino acids. V was trimmed by 2 bases and J by 5 bases, leaving 6 bases between them. In germline, CDR1 is MDHEN, CDR2 SYDVKM. In nucleotides, the CDR3 is TGTGCCAGCAGTTTAGGGGGGTATGGCTACACCTTC. It yields the protein CASSLGGYGYTF.

This chain joins TRBV11-2 and TRBJ2-1, with 10 bases identical to TRBD2. Germline loops: CDR1 SGHAT, CDR2 FQNNGV. Losses at the gene ends were 4 bases for V and 6 bases for J; bases not matched to a gene: 12. The length of the CDR3 is 17 residues. The CDR3 DNA reads as TGTGCCAGCAGCTCAACGCTAGCGGGAGTCTATCGCAATGAGCAGTTCTTC. Protein product: CASSSTLAGVYRNEQFF.

This clone has just one count. V and J are TRBV7-3 and TRBJ2-3, with a possible D match to TRBD1 (5 bases). The ends were cut back, 5 bases at V and 0 bases at J, with 12 bases in the middle. CDR3 length equals 15 residues. CDR1 and CDR2 (germline): SGHTA, FQGTGA. This CDR3 reads CASSLQATSTDTQYF. The CDR3 DNA follows: TGTGCCAGCAGCCTACAGGCAACTAGCACAGATACGCAGTATTTT.

The V and J genes are TRBV30 and TRBJ1-5; D uncertain. The germline V and J ends were trimmed by 0 bases and 6 bases, with 9 bases remaining between them. The CDR3 runs to 13 residues. CDR1 GTSNPN and CDR2 SVGIG come from the germline V gene (reference sequence). The CDR3 sequence is CAWSVREAQPQHF. In nucleotides, the CDR3 is TGTGCCTGGAGTGTTCGAGAGGCTCAGCCCCAGCATTTT. The variable domain in full, with the rest retrieved from reference TRBV30 and TRBJ1-5, is SQTIHQWPATLVQPVGSPLSLECTVEGTSNPNLYWYRQAAGRGLQLLFYSVGIGQISSEVPQNLSASRPQDRQFILSSKKLLLSDSGFYLCAWSVREAQPQHFGDGTRLSIL.

This clone was counted a few times. The V and J genes are TRBV6-5 and TRBJ1-1, with unresolved D. CDR3 length equals 14 residues. Trimming pared 0 bases from V and 2 bases from J, leaving 7 bases between. CDR1 is MNHEY, CDR2 SVGAGI, per germline. The CDR3 loop reads CASSYSYSNTEAFF. CDR3 in DNA: TGTGCCAGCAGTTACTCATACAGTAACACTGAAGCTTTCTTT.

This clone was detected a few times. This sequence joins TRBV7-2 and TRBJ1-4; no clear D. CDR1 and CDR2 (germline): SGHTA, FQGNSA. The CDR3 is 15 residues long. V shed 2 bases and J shed 0 bases, with 7 bases lying between them. The CDR3 sequence is CASSLSLTTNEKLFF. The CDR3 bases are TGTGCCAGCAGCTTAAGCCTAACAACTAATGAAAAACTGTTTTTT. The whole variable domain, remainder taken from reference TRBV7-2 and TRBJ1-4, is GAGVSQSPSNKVTEKGKDVELRCDPISGHTALYWYRQSLGQGLEFLIYFQGNSAPDKSGLPSDRFSAERTGGSVSTLTIQRTQQEDSAVYLCASSLSLTTNEKLFFGSGTQLSVL.

The chain couples TRBV7-5 to TRBJ1-2; TRBD1, the table's D call, lacks a check against the DNA. TRBV7-5 is a pseudogene segment. There are 15 residues in the CDR3. The CDR3 is CVRFRCWTGRDGYTF. DNA of the CDR3: TGTGTCAGATTCAGATGCTGGACAGGGAGAGATGGCTACACCTTC.

The chain uses TRBV7-2 and TRBJ2-3; 10 bases map to TRBD2. The CDR3 covers 17 residues. V lost 4 bases to trimming and J lost 6 bases; unmatched junction nucleotides: 13. In germline, CDR1 is SGHTA, CDR2 FQGNSA. The CDR3 region has the DNA TGTGCCAGCAGCTCCCAGGCTAGCGGGAGTTGGGCGGATACGCAGTATTTT. Translated, it gives CASSSQASGSWADTQYF.

This clone was seen only a few times. V and J are TRBV29-1 and TRBJ1-2; 8 nucleotides align to TRBD1. The CDR3 sequence is 14 residues long. With 3 bases clipped from V and 7 bases from J, the junction kept 10 bases outside the gene matches. The V gene's germline CDR1 is SQVTM and CDR2 ANQGSEA. The CDR3 nucleotides read TGCAGCGTTGATAAGGCAGGGGGCGGGGGTGGCTACACCTTC. As protein: CSVDKAGGGGGYTF.